This T cell receptor (beta chain) was obtained from a study of T cell changes during pregnancy in multiple sclerosis. Some clones are missing from TCRdb's copy, which holds only in-frame ones; the method was immunoSEQ multiplex PCR. Of approximately 43,000 clones detected, roughly 93% appear once; the ten largest clones hold around 3.9%. The trim removed 5 bases at V and 1 base at J, leaving 3 bases unmatched. This CDR3 region has 14 residues. The germline gives CDR1 SGHAT, CDR2 FQNNGV. The source was CD8+ T cells from peripheral blood mononuclear cells, collected after pregnancy. This sequence originates from a female donor with multiple sclerosis, enrolled in a pregnancy study. The rearrangement uses TRBV11-2 and TRBJ2-3; the match to TRBD1 covers 7 bases. The CDR3 here is CASSVGTGTDTQYF. The CDR3 DNA follows: TGTGCCAGCAGCGTCGGGACAGGCACAGATACGCAGTATTTT.